These 21 T cell receptor beta chains share one sample of origin, sequenced in a study of spatial heterogeneity in lung cancer. The study, taken as a whole, reports: Mutation counts in tumors were tracked by counts of expanded intratumoral alpha and beta TCRs.

A single record per CDR3 protein comes from TCRdb applying MiXCR to the 5' RACE reads. The sample records more than 2,500 distinct CDR3 sequences, 6.3% being singletons. Time point given: sample taken at primary tumor resection. Antigens of these TCRs are unknown. The input for sequencing was lung tumor tissue, taken at surgery. These receptors all stem from a male donor with early-stage non-small cell lung cancer.

This clonotype was recorded a few times. The V and J genes are TRBV7-7 and TRBJ2-2; D is perhaps TRBD1 (5 bases). This CDR3 is built from 14 residues. Germline V gene sequence: CDR1 SSHAT, CDR2 FNYEAQ (reference sequence). V was pared by 2 bases and J by 6 bases, with 10 bases between. Here the CDR3 reads CASSLIGASGELFF. CDR3 sequence (DNA): TGTGCCAGCAGCTTAATTGGGGCCTCCGGGGAGCTGTTTTTT.

This clonotype has ten or more counts. V usage is TRBV12-3 or TRBV12-4 and J usage is TRBJ2-3; D may be TRBD2 (7 bases). V shed 6 bases and J shed 5 bases, with 18 bases lying between them. This CDR3 has 15 amino acids. The CDR3 DNA follows: TGTGCCAGCAGGGGGAGTGGGGGGGCAGGAGATACGCAGTATTTT. This translates into CASRGSGGAGDTQYF.

This clonotype was seen many times. This rearrangement joins TRBV7-2 to TRBJ2-2; D possibly corresponds to TRBD2 (6 bases). The V gene lost 5 bases and the J gene lost 5 bases, with 18 bases spanning the gap. CDR1 SGHTA and CDR2 FQGNSA come from the germline V gene. CDR3 size: 16 residues. The CDR3 DNA sequence: TGTGCCAGCAGCCTCACCGGGACTCCAAAGACCGGGGAGCTGTTTTTT. Translated: CASSLTGTPKTGELFF.

Many counts were recorded for this clonotype. The chain recombines TRBV20-1 with TRBJ1-1; no firm D call. The V and J ends lost 5 bases and 5 bases respectively, with 12 bases between them. Germline V gene lookup returns CDR1 DFQATT and CDR2 SNEGSKA (reference sequence). The CDR3 runs to 12 residues. The CDR3 here is CSALEGRTEAFF. CDR3 nucleotides: TGCAGTGCTTTAGAAGGGAGAACTGAAGCTTTCTTT.

This clonotype qualifies as medium-sized. This chain connects TRBV6-1 to TRBJ2-1; TRBD2 matches at 10 bases. J was trimmed by 5 bases and V by 6 bases; bases with no gene match: 1. This CDR3 is 13 amino acids long. Germline V gene lookup returns CDR1 MNHNS and CDR2 SASEGT. CDR3 region: CASSSGGDNEQFF. The DNA for the CDR3 is TGTGCCAGCAGCAGCGGGGGGGACAATGAGCAGTTCTTC.

This clonotype was seen ten or more times. The chain is built from TRBV20-1 and TRBJ2-7; 7 nucleotides line up with TRBD2. Germline CDR1 DFQATT, CDR2 SNEGSKA (reference sequence). The CDR3 has 13 residues. With 5 bases clipped from V and 7 bases from J, the junction kept 11 bases outside the gene matches. The chain's CDR3 is CSAGRDGGGEQYF. In DNA form, the CDR3 reads TGCAGTGCTGGCAGAGATGGGGGGGGAGAGCAGTACTTC.

This clonotype was recorded many times. V and J are TRBV12-5 and TRBJ1-2; D gene uncertain. Germline-derived CDR1 and CDR2 are LGHNT and FRNRAP. The CDR3 is 14 amino acids. V was pared by 3 bases and J by 4 bases, with 12 bases between. The DNA for the CDR3 is TGTGCTAGTGGTTTAGAGGCAGGACCCTATGGCTACACCTTC. The encoded protein is CASGLEAGPYGYTF.

This clonotype has a count of ten or more. The genes are TRBV19 and TRBJ1-5; D not resolved. Germline-derived CDR1 and CDR2 are LNHDA and SQIVND (reference sequence). Trimming took off 1 base at V and 4 bases at J, with 14 bases between the two ends. The CDR3 is 16 amino acids. The CDR3 coding sequence is TGTGCCAGTAGTATAGGAGCTGGGGTCCTAAATCAGCCCCAGCATTTT. Its translation: CASSIGAGVLNQPQHF.

This clonotype showed up many times. The rearrangement links TRBV27 to TRBJ1-1; D is unclear. CDR1 MNHEY and CDR2 SMNVEV come from the germline V gene (reference sequence). This CDR3 has 13 residues. V was cut by 2 bases and J by 0 bases, with 4 bases left in between. CDR3 nucleotides: TGTGCCAGCAGTTTAACAGTGAACACTGAAGCTTTCTTT. This translates into CASSLTVNTEAFF.

This clonotype is categorized as medium-sized. The rearrangement joins TRBV7-2 to TRBJ2-7; TRBD1 is a possible D gene (6 bases). The germline CDR1 and CDR2 sequences are SGHTA and FQGNSA. The CDR3 is 14 amino acids. The V and J ends lost 4 bases and 3 bases respectively, with 13 bases between them. CDR3 nucleotide sequence: TGTGCCAGCAGCTCCTCGGACAGTTTCTACGAGCAGTACTTC. Protein sequence: CASSSSDSFYEQYF. The whole variable domain, filled in from reference TRBV7-2 and TRBJ2-7, reads GAGVSQSPSNKVTEKGKDVELRCDPISGHTALYWYRQSLGQGLEFLIYFQGNSAPDKSGLPSDRFSAERTGGSVSTLTIQRTQQEDSAVYLCASSSSDSFYEQYFGPGTRLTVT.

This clonotype came up a few times. The chain combines TRBV20-1 with TRBJ1-1; D not resolved. CDR3 length: 13 amino acids. V was cut by 5 bases and J by 1 base, with 11 bases left in between. In germline, CDR1 is DFQATT, CDR2 SNEGSKA (reference sequence). Here the CDR3 DNA reads TGCAGTGCTCCCGCTCCGGGGAACACTGAAGCTTTCTTT. Translated: CSAPAPGNTEAFF.

The chain carries TRBV30 and TRBJ2-7; tentatively, D is TRBD2 (5 bases). The CDR3 contains 12 residues. The germline V gene has CDR1 GTSNPN and CDR2 SVGIG (reference sequence). Trimming left V 3 bases short and J 3 bases short, with 9 bases between. CDR3 residues: CAWRGSNYEQYF. The CDR3 DNA follows: TGTGCCTGGAGGGGGAGCAACTACGAGCAGTACTTC.

A few counts support this clonotype. The chain uses TRBV30 and TRBJ1-6, with D unresolved. The V end was cut by 5 bases, the J end by 6 bases, with 11 bases between. The germline CDR1 and CDR2 sequences are GTSNPN and SVGIG (reference sequence). This CDR3 comprises 13 residues. The DNA for the CDR3 is TGTGCCTGGCTAGGGCAGCGTAATTCACCCCTCCACTTT. Translated: CAWLGQRNSPLHF.

This clonotype was detected ten times or more. The V gene is TRBV19, the J gene TRBJ2-1; the D gene could be TRBD1 or TRBD2 (5 bases each). Trimming stripped 3 bases from V and 0 bases from J, with 9 bases between. Per the germline V gene, CDR1 is LNHDA and CDR2 is SQIVND (reference sequence). This CDR3 has 15 amino acids. The CDR3 protein is CASSITRGSYNEQFF. CDR3 nucleotide sequence: TGTGCCAGTAGTATTACTAGGGGCTCCTACAATGAGCAGTTCTTC.

The chain has TRBV24-1 and TRBJ2-7; D uncertain. V was clipped by 6 bases and J by 4 bases, with 12 bases between them. Per the germline V gene, CDR1 is KGHDR and CDR2 is SFDVKD. CDR3 length: 13 amino acids. The CDR3: CATSLLPRYEQYF. CDR3 DNA sequence: TGTGCCACCAGTCTCCTCCCCCGGTACGAGCAGTACTTC.

This clonotype is labeled medium-sized (0.01 to 0.1%). This chain links TRBV7-9 with TRBJ2-3, with D tentatively TRBD2 (6 bases). The germline V and J ends were trimmed by 5 bases and 2 bases, with 17 bases remaining between them. The CDR3 length is 16 residues. Germline lookup yields CDR1 SEHNR and CDR2 FQNEAQ (reference sequence). The CDR3 is CASSPQVEGPTDTQYF. CDR3 bases: TGTGCCAGCAGCCCCCAAGTGGAGGGGCCCACAGATACGCAGTATTTT.

This clonotype has a handful of counts. V is TRBV20-1 and J is TRBJ1-1; 12 bases are shared with TRBD1. Losses at the gene ends were 1 base for V and 7 bases for J; bases not matched to a gene: 7. Germline CDR1 DFQATT, CDR2 SNEGSKA (reference sequence). This CDR3 is built from 15 residues. CDR3 bases: TGCAGTGCTAGAGCGGGGACAGGGGGCAGGATTGAAGCTTTCTTT. Amino acid sequence: CSARAGTGGRIEAFF.

This clonotype was seen repeatedly, ten times or more. This chain joins TRBV2 and TRBJ1-2, with TRBD1 matching 9 bases. With V trimmed by 7 bases and J by 5 bases, 11 bases remained unmatched. The germline CDR1 and CDR2 sequences are SNHLY and FYNNEI. The CDR3 is 15 amino acids. The CDR3 protein is CASIGQGIDWYGYTF. The CDR3 coding sequence is TGTGCCAGCATCGGACAGGGGATAGATTGGTATGGCTACACCTTC.

In its sample, this clonotype was seen many times. The V and J genes are TRBV27 and TRBJ2-7; no clear D gene. The CDR3 has 13 residues. V was trimmed by 2 bases and J by 2 bases, leaving 7 bases between them. Germline lookup yields CDR1 MNHEY and CDR2 SMNVEV (reference sequence). For the CDR3, the DNA is TGTGCCAGCAGTTTACGGCAGGCCTACGAGCAGTACTTC. Its translation: CASSLRQAYEQYF.

The rearrangement uses TRBV27 and TRBJ2-5; D may correspond to TRBD1 or TRBD2 (5 bases each). CDR3 length: 15 residues. Germline CDR1 and CDR2: MNHEY and SMNVEV (reference sequence). The V gene lost 6 bases and the J gene lost 2 bases, with 16 bases spanning the gap. CDR3 coding DNA: TGTGCCAGCAGCCTGGGACCTGGGCCTCAAGAGACCCAGTACTTC. Translation: CASSLGPGPQETQYF.

This clonotype is deemed medium-sized. The V gene is TRBV19, the J gene TRBJ2-7; TRBD2 might be the D (6 bases). V was shortened by 0 bases and J by 7 bases, with 16 bases between the two germline ends. The CDR3 is 15 amino acids. Per germline, CDR1 LNHDA and CDR2 SQIVND (reference sequence). CDR3: CASSIDGTARGEQYF. The CDR3 nucleotides read TGTGCCAGTAGTATAGATGGGACTGCCAGAGGAGAGCAGTACTTC.